This TCR beta chain was recorded in a study of T-cell reconstitution after alpha-beta-depleted transplantation in children listed by TCRdb under 2016. General notes on the study: T-cell immune reconstitution after TCRalphabeta/CD19-depleted allogeneic hematopoietic cell transplantation in children was quantitatively tracked in the study by means of TCR repertoire profiling.

Libraries were constructed by PCR. The run used an Illumina HiSeq 2500. To normalize quantification of the TCRbeta repertoire, the TCR libraries were built with molecular barcoding that relied on unique molecular identifiers. TCRdb trimmed public reads at Q25 via fastp, called clones via MiXCR and kept in-frame beta chains. Each record represents a unique CDR3 protein, reported with the most common genes and DNA among its rows. In this sample the table shows 230,000 or so distinct CDR3 sequences, around 12% of which occur a single time. The ten largest clones represent about 2.6% of the sample. This clonotype was recorded many times. Its antigen is unknown. Per-base qualities were not stored, and no clone one base away is much larger. The receptor was isolated from a human donor who donated a stem cell graft to a child with acute lymphoblastic leukemia. The specimen comprised PBMCs from the stem cell graft donor, sampled from the stem cell graft.

The CDR3 corresponds to CASSFHDRVYEQYF. The base sequence is TGTGCCAGCAGTTTCCATGACAGGGTCTACGAGCAGTACTTC. The receptor chain draws on TRBV27 and TRBJ2-7, and TRBD1 aligns with 7 junction nucleotides. The CDR3, cysteine through phenylalanine, is 14 amino acids long. CDR3 DNA only is kept here, 42 bases in frame from base 1. The germline V gene (reference sequence) provides CDR1 MNHEY and CDR2 SMNVEV. The germline V and J ends show losses of 3 bases and 3 bases respectively, and no gene match explains 5 bases of the junction.